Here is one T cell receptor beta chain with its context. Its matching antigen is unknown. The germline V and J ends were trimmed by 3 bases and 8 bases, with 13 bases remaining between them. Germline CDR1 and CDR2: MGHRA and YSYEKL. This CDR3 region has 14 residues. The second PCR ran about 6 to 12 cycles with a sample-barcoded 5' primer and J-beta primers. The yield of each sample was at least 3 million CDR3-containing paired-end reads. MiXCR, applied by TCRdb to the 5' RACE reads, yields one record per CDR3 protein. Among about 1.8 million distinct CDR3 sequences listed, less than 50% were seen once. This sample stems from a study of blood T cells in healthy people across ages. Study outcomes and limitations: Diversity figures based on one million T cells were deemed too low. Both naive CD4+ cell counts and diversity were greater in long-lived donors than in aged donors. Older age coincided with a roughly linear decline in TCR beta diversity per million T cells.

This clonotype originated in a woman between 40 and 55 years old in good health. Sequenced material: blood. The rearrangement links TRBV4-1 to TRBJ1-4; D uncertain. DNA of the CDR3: TGCGCCAGCAGCCATTTACACCGTGGAGAAAAACTGTTTTTT. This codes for CASSHLHRGEKLFF.